This T cell receptor beta chain was sequenced during a study of OX40 agonist ivuxolimab in advanced cancers. Study summary: Partial responses were observed in three patients, of whom one had hepatocellular carcinoma and two had cutaneous melanoma. The study's findings and limits: CD8+ T cells averaged more expanded clones than CD4+. Partial responders receiving 0.1-3.0 mg/kg showed among the lowest clonal expansion.

Details on this clone: Its antigen is undetermined.

Trimming shortened V by 7 bases and J by 1 base, and 8 bases separated the two germline ends. CDR3 size: 13 residues. Germline assignment: CDR1 MNHNS and CDR2 SASEGT. Generated by immunoSEQ multiplex PCR, the TCRdb table keeps only in-frame clones and is missing some. This sample has about 69,000 clones, with roughly 90% found just once. This TCR came from an adult with an advanced solid tumor such as melanoma, head and neck, liver or kidney cancer. Here the sequenced sample was CD4+ or CD8+ T cells sorted from blood, taken in a trial of the OX40 agonist ivuxolimab. The rearrangement links TRBV6-1 to TRBJ1-5; a possible D gene is TRBD1 (5 bases). This CDR3 is CASNRQSNQPQHF. CDR3 nucleotide sequence: TGTGCCAGCAACCGACAGAGCAATCAGCCCCAGCATTTT.